The 19 T cell receptor beta chains below come from one sample, sequenced in a study of follicular helper T cells after annual influenza vaccination. Time point here: 2015-2016 season, 7 days after influenza vaccination. TCRdb's copy holds only in-frame clones and misses some; the assay was immunoSEQ multiplex PCR. The sample consists of approximately 9,300 clones, roughly 80% of them appearing once. This sample comprised CXCR5+ CD38- circulating T follicular helper cells from blood, obtained 7 days after influenza vaccination. Subset defined: circulating Tfh, non-naive CD4+CXCR5+PD-1+ (ICOS+CD38+ or ICOS-CD38-). The receptors derive from an adult who received the influenza vaccine.

For this clone: Distinct nucleotide sequences in the sample also encode this CDR3. V gene TRBV18 combines with J gene TRBJ2-3, with 7 bases that match TRBD2. Germline V gene data show CDR1 as KGHSH and CDR2 as LQKENI. With 3 bases clipped from V and 2 bases from J, the junction kept 2 bases outside the gene matches. CDR3 length: 14 amino acids. CDR3 nucleotides: TGTGCCAGCTCACCGGGAGGGACCACAGATACGCAGTATTTT. It codes for CASSPGGTTDTQYF.

The chain has TRBV6-1 and TRBJ2-1; the match to TRBD1 covers 9 bases. V was clipped by 2 bases and J by 7 bases; unmatched bases: 9. The length of the CDR3 is 16 residues. Germline-derived CDR1 and CDR2 are MNHNS and SASEGT. The CDR3 DNA reads TGTGCCAGCAGTGAACGACCGGGGACAGGGATGAATGAGCAGTTCTTC. It codes for CASSERPGTGMNEQFF.

The V call is TRBV7-9, the J call TRBJ1-2; D ambiguous. This CDR3 spans 16 amino acids. Germline V gene sequence: CDR1 SEHNR, CDR2 FQNEAQ (reference sequence). Trimming pared 5 bases from V and 2 bases from J, leaving 18 bases between. The CDR3 nucleotides are TGTGCCAGCAGCCCCCGTTTAATAGGTCCCAACTATGGCTACACCTTC. It specifies CASSPRLIGPNYGYTF.

For the CDR3, the DNA is TGTGCCAGCAGCTTAGCTCCGGGCAGCGATGAGCAGTTCTTC. It specifies CASSLAPGSDEQFF. The rearrangement joins TRBV7-7 to TRBJ2-1; D unclear. Trimming left V 0 bases short and J 8 bases short, with 11 bases between. The germline V gene encodes CDR1 SSHAT and CDR2 FNYEAQ (reference sequence). This CDR3 is built from 14 residues.

This chain uses TRBV21-1 with TRBJ1-1. TRBV21-1 is listed as a pseudogene. The CDR3 is 13 amino acids. The CDR3 is CASSKSILTEAFF. The CDR3, as DNA: TGTGCCAGCAGCAAATCAATTCTCACTGAAGCTTTCTTT.

The genes are TRBV7-9 and TRBJ1-2, with D hard to call. The CDR3 runs to 11 residues. Germline V gene sequence: CDR1 SEHNR, CDR2 FQNEAQ (reference sequence). V gave up 2 bases and J gave up 5 bases, with 3 bases separating them. The CDR3 spells CASSLLYGYTF. CDR3 DNA: TGTGCCAGCAGCTTATTGTATGGCTACACCTTC.

J is TRBJ1-5 and V is TRBV19; D uncertain. This CDR3 comprises 13 residues. V shed 3 bases and J shed 5 bases, with 8 bases lying between them. Germline V gene sequence: CDR1 LNHDA, CDR2 SQIVND (reference sequence). The CDR3 DNA reads as TGTGCCAGTAGTATTTCTAATTATCAGCCCCAGCATTTT. Protein: CASSISNYQPQHF.

The V gene is TRBV5-1, the J gene TRBJ2-3; tentative D call: TRBD2 (6 bases). Germline lookup yields CDR1 SGHRS and CDR2 YFSETQ. This CDR3 has 14 amino acids. The V end lost 0 bases, the J end lost 4 bases, and 9 bases lay between the germline ends. CDR3 loop: CASSLDWGADTQYF. The CDR3 nucleotides read TGCGCCAGCAGCTTGGATTGGGGGGCAGATACGCAGTATTTT.

This clone was picked up a small number of times. The V and J genes are TRBV7-9 and TRBJ1-6; D is ambiguous. V lost 7 bases and J 7 bases, leaving 11 bases between the germline ends. CDR1 is SEHNR and CDR2 is FQNEAQ in the germline V gene (reference sequence). The CDR3 is 13 amino acids. The CDR3 DNA is TGTGCCAGCACCTCCACAGAGAATTCACCCCTCCACTTT. Its protein is CASTSTENSPLHF.

This clone was counted a few times. The chain employs TRBV7-6 and TRBJ1-6; 8 bases are a match to TRBD1. Germline CDR1 and CDR2: SGHVS and FNYEAQ. This CDR3 contains 16 residues. Trimming removed 1 base from V and 8 bases from J; junction bases left unmatched: 7. The DNA of the CDR3 is TGTGCCAGCAGCTTAGGTTGGCGGGACAGGCATTCACCCCTCCACTTT. The encoded protein is CASSLGWRDRHSPLHF.

The V call is TRBV2, the J call TRBJ1-2; D is perhaps TRBD1 (6 bases). V lost 7 bases to trimming and J lost 3 bases, with 21 bases between them. CDR1 SNHLY and CDR2 FYNNEI come from the germline V gene. The CDR3 contains 16 residues. CDR3 sequence: CASTQDSMSFYYGYTF. The CDR3, as DNA: TGTGCCAGCACCCAGGACAGCATGAGCTTTTACTATGGCTACACCTTC.

The V call is TRBV30, the J call TRBJ1-2; D is unclear. Trimming took off 2 bases at V and 2 bases at J, with 9 bases between the two ends. The CDR3 totals 13 residues. Germline CDR1 reads GTSNPN; CDR2 reads SVGIG (reference sequence). The chain's CDR3 is CAWSLQANYGYTF. DNA of the CDR3: TGTGCCTGGAGTCTCCAGGCGAACTATGGCTACACCTTC.

The rearrangement joins TRBV7-2 to TRBJ1-6; D unclear. Germline V lookup: CDR1 SGHTA, CDR2 FQGNSA. The V end lost 1 base, the J end lost 10 bases, and 5 bases lay between the germline ends. CDR3 size: 12 residues. The CDR3 here is CASSLVRSPLHF. In DNA form, the CDR3 reads TGTGCCAGCAGCTTAGTTCGCTCACCCCTCCACTTT.

V is TRBV6-1 and J is TRBJ1-1; D remains ambiguous. V lost 8 bases, J lost 9 bases, and 13 bases lay in between. CDR1 and CDR2 (germline): MNHNS, SASEGT. The CDR3 totals 11 residues. The CDR3 DNA reads as TGTGCCAGCTTGTCGGACGCACAAGCTTTCTTT. Its translation is CASLSDAQAFF.

The chain carries TRBV5-4 and TRBJ2-3; D ambiguous. Trimming cost V 4 bases and J 0 bases, with 6 bases left between them. Per germline, CDR1 SGHNT and CDR2 YYREEE (reference sequence). The CDR3 runs to 13 residues. CDR3 protein: CASSEMSTDTQYF. The CDR3 nucleotides are TGTGCCAGCAGCGAGATGAGCACAGATACGCAGTATTTT.

The sample holds a few counts of this clone. The V and J genes are TRBV27 and TRBJ1-5, with D perhaps matching TRBD1 (5 bases). The V end was cut by 6 bases, the J end by 1 base, with 16 bases between. The CDR3 has 16 residues. Germline V gene sequence: CDR1 MNHEY, CDR2 SMNVEV (reference sequence). The CDR3 DNA reads as TGTGCCAGCAGCCCCCGGCAGGGAGTCAGCAATCAGCCCCAGCATTTT. It yields the protein CASSPRQGVSNQPQHF.

V usage is TRBV19 and J usage is TRBJ2-3; a weak D match, TRBD1 (6 bases). Deletions cut 7 bases from V and 2 bases from J, with 13 bases between. The CDR3 runs to 14 residues. Germline V lookup: CDR1 LNHDA, CDR2 SQIVND (reference sequence). The CDR3 region has the DNA TGTGCCAGTACCGAGGGACACTACACAGATACGCAGTATTTT. Its protein is CASTEGHYTDTQYF.

The rearrangement uses TRBV18 and TRBJ1-3; D is uncertain. Trimming shortened V by 2 bases and J by 0 bases, and 8 bases separated the two germline ends. The CDR3 loop spans 15 amino acids. CDR1 and CDR2 from the germline V gene are KGHSH and LQKENI. The CDR3 region is CASSPARSSGNTIYF. The CDR3 DNA follows: TGTGCCAGCTCACCAGCCCGGAGCTCTGGAAACACCATATATTTT. The whole variable domain, remainder taken from reference TRBV18 and TRBJ1-3, is NAGVMQNPRHLVRRRGQEARLRCSPMKGHSHVYWYRQLPEEGLKFMVYLQKENIIDESGMPKERFSAEFPKEGPSILRIQQVVRGDSAAYFCASSPARSSGNTIYFGEGSWLTVV.

The sample holds one count of this clone. The chain joins TRBV25-1 to TRBJ1-2; D might be TRBD1 (6 bases). V shed 3 bases and J shed 4 bases, with 12 bases lying between them. The length of the CDR3 is 14 residues. Germline CDR1 reads MGHDK; CDR2 reads SYGVNS. DNA of the CDR3: TGTGCCAGCAGTGACCGGGACACAATCTATGGCTACACCTTC. It yields the protein CASSDRDTIYGYTF.